This passage covers 14 T cell receptor beta chains from one sample sequenced in a study of OX40 agonist ivuxolimab in advanced cancers. Only in-frame clones appear in the TCRdb table, and some are missing; sequencing was by immunoSEQ multiplex PCR. The sample lists tens of thousands of clones, approximately 81% occurring once. The material was CD4+ or CD8+ T cells sorted from blood, obtained in a trial of the OX40 agonist ivuxolimab. The receptors were sampled from an adult with an advanced solid tumor such as melanoma, head and neck, liver or kidney cancer.

This clone was detected a few times. The chain is built from TRBV6-5 and TRBJ1-2, with TRBD1 matching 12 bases. After removal of 0 bases from V and 6 bases from J, the junction contained 5 bases not matched to a gene. There are 16 residues in the CDR3. From germline, CDR1 is MNHEY and CDR2 SVGAGI. The CDR3 reads CASSYSSGTGGNGYTF. The DNA of the CDR3 is TGTGCCAGCAGTTACTCTTCCGGGACAGGGGGCAATGGCTACACCTTC.

This chain joins TRBV19 and TRBJ2-1; the match to TRBD2 covers 8 bases. Per germline, CDR1 LNHDA and CDR2 SQIVND (reference sequence). Losses at the gene ends were 2 bases for V and 5 bases for J; bases not matched to a gene: 11. The CDR3 totals 17 residues. CDR3 protein: CASSISPGTRSNNEQFF. In DNA, the CDR3 is TGTGCCAGTAGTATAAGCCCTGGGACTAGATCCAACAATGAGCAGTTCTTC.

V gene TRBV4-1 combines with J gene TRBJ2-3; D is possibly TRBD1 or TRBD2 (5 bases each). Germline assignment: CDR1 MGHRA and CDR2 YSYEKL. The CDR3 covers 19 residues. V lost 3 bases and J lost 2, with 24 bases in between. The CDR3 nucleotides are TGCGCCAGCAGCCATCGAAAAGACTTGGGACCCCCACACACAGATACGCAGTATTTT. Protein: CASSHRKDLGPPHTDTQYF.

The gene calls are TRBV4-3 and TRBJ2-1; 11 bases agree with TRBD2. The germline V gene encodes CDR1 LGHNA and CDR2 YSLEER. Trimming removed 1 base from V and 0 bases from J; junction bases left unmatched: 11. The CDR3 contains 20 residues. The chain's CDR3 is CASSQVLGLGLAGSYNEQFF. CDR3 nucleotide sequence: TGCGCCAGCAGCCAAGTCCTGGGATTAGGACTAGCGGGCTCCTACAATGAGCAGTTCTTC.

This clone was detected only a few times. The chain carries TRBV6-6 and TRBJ2-3; D may correspond to TRBD1 or TRBD2 (5 bases each). The V end was cut by 6 bases, the J end by 0 bases, with 13 bases between. The CDR3 runs 15 residues. Germline V gives CDR1 MNHNY, CDR2 SVGAGI (reference sequence). This CDR3 is CASRFGTTSTDTQYF. For the CDR3, the DNA is TGTGCCAGCAGGTTCGGGACCACTAGCACAGATACGCAGTATTTT.

The rearrangement joins TRBV6-5 to TRBJ2-1; D tentatively fits TRBD1 or TRBD2 (5 bases each). Germline V gives CDR1 MNHEY, CDR2 SVGAGI. V shed 1 base and J shed 9 bases, with 19 bases lying between them. This CDR3 has 16 amino acids. The DNA of the CDR3 is TGTGCCAGCAGTTACTGGGGGACGCGGGCCCCCCGTGAGCAGTTCTTC. Its protein is CASSYWGTRAPREQFF.

This CDR3 is CASRRTGLNQPQHF. The CDR3 DNA follows: TGTGCCAGCAGAAGGACAGGTCTCAATCAGCCCCAGCATTTT. The chain uses TRBV6-5 and TRBJ1-5; 7 positions match TRBD1. The V and J ends lost 6 bases and 3 bases, in that order; junction bases with no gene match: 5. The CDR3 spans 14 residues. Germline V CDR1 and CDR2: MNHEY, SVGAGI.

This clone was detected only once. V gene TRBV11-3 combines with J gene TRBJ1-2, with 7 bases identical to TRBD1. Germline V gene data show CDR1 as SGHNT and CDR2 as YENEEA. This CDR3 contains 12 residues. J was trimmed by 7 bases and V by 4 bases; bases with no gene match: 3. CDR3 amino acids: CASSWDSSGYTF. The CDR3 nucleotides are TGTGCCAGCAGCTGGGACAGTTCTGGCTACACCTTC.

This clone was detected ten times or more. The chain is built from TRBV15 and TRBJ2-3; the match to TRBD2 covers 15 bases. Germline CDR1 reads LNHNV; CDR2 reads YYDKDF (reference sequence). CDR3 length: 16 residues. With 1 base clipped from V and 4 bases from J, the junction kept 0 bases outside the gene matches. The CDR3 reads CATSRGTSGGADTQYF. DNA for the CDR3: TGTGCCACCAGCAGAGGGACTAGCGGGGGGGCAGATACGCAGTATTTT.

The chain's CDR3 is CASSPGAPTGYGYTF. The DNA of the CDR3 is TGTGCCAGTAGTCCGGGGGCCCCCACGGGCTATGGCTACACCTTC. The chain recombines TRBV19 with TRBJ1-2; perhaps TRBD1 as D (6 bases). CDR1 LNHDA and CDR2 SQIVND come from the germline V gene (reference sequence). Trimming cost V 5 bases and J 4 bases, with 17 bases left between them. The CDR3 length is 15 residues.

The chain employs TRBV18 and TRBJ2-2; D is uncertain. The CDR3 is 16 residues long. The ends were cut back, 2 bases at V and 1 base at J, with 11 bases in the middle. The germline V gene has CDR1 KGHSH and CDR2 LQKENI. Here the CDR3 DNA reads TGTGCCAGCTCACCAACACTCGCTTTGAACACCGGGGAGCTGTTTTTT. Protein product: CASSPTLALNTGELFF.

V and J are TRBV12-2 and TRBJ2-2; TRBD2 is the table's D call and was not checked against the DNA. TRBV12-2 is tagged as a pseudogene. The CDR3 is 16 residues long. In nucleotides, the CDR3 is TGTGCAAGTCGCTTAGTCTTGGGAGCTTGGACCGGGGAGCTGTTTTTT. Encoded protein: CASRLVLGAWTGELFF.

This chain links TRBV11-3 with TRBJ2-1; 10 bases line up with TRBD2. Germline values: CDR1 SGHNT, CDR2 YENEEA. Trimming took 5 bases from V and 8 from J; bases not matched to a gene: 9. The CDR3 runs to 15 residues. The CDR3 nucleotides are TGTGCCAGCAGCGCCAGCGGGAGGGCAAGGGATGAGCAGTTCTTC. Encoded protein: CASSASGRARDEQFF. The variable domain in full, with the rest retrieved from reference TRBV11-3 and TRBJ2-1, is EAGVVQSPRYKIIEKKQPVAFWCNPISGHNTLYWYLQNLGQGPELLIRYENEEAVDDSQLPKDRFSAERLKGVDSTLKIQPAELGDSAVYLCASSASGRARDEQFFGPGTRLTVL.

This chain joins TRBV2 and TRBJ2-7, with 7 nucleotides matching TRBD2. The CDR3 has 14 amino acids. The germline gives CDR1 SNHLY, CDR2 FYNNEI. The junction had 7 bases not matched to a gene; V was cut back by 6 bases and J by 2 bases. As DNA, the CDR3 is TGTGCCAGCAGCCGCGGGAGACCTACCTACGAGCAGTACTTC. Translation gives CASSRGRPTYEQYF.